This T cell receptor (beta chain) is drawn from a study of blood T cells in healthy people across ages. Regarding the study as a whole: Changes in expanded clonotypes were possibly confounded, as the CMV status of donors was unknown.

In its sample, this clonotype was seen many times. The antigen is unknown. The CDR3 has 16 residues. The V end lost 1 base, the J end lost 0 bases, and 13 bases lay between the germline ends. Looked up from germline, CDR1 is MGHRA and CDR2 is YSYEKL. A second roughly 6 to 12 cycle PCR used barcoded and J-beta primers. TCRdb reanalysed the 5' RACE reads using MiXCR and keeps one entry per CDR3 protein. The sample has about 1.7 million distinct CDR3 sequences; roughly 28% are singletons. Sequenced material: blood. This chain joins TRBV4-1 and TRBJ2-7; D may be TRBD1 (5 bases). The TCR originated in a woman aged 25 to 39 in good health. CDR3 protein: CASSQGPGLSSYEQYF. For the CDR3, the DNA is TGCGCCAGCAGCCAAGGCCCAGGGTTAAGCTCCTACGAGCAGTACTTC.